Each of the 2 T cell receptor beta chains below was sequenced from the same sample in a study of cytomegalovirus exposure and HLA in healthy donors. 13 Jbeta primers and 60 Vbeta primers were used for the PCR. TCRdb keeps only in-frame clones here, not all; method: immunoSEQ multiplex PCR. In the table there are fewer than 200,000 clones, approximately 79% of which are singletons. Sequenced input: PBMCs. The receptors were sampled from a human donor in good health.

The chain links TRBV29-1 to TRBJ2-2; D perhaps matches TRBD2 (6 bases). Germline CDR1 is SQVTM and CDR2 is ANQGSEA. The CDR3 extends over 17 amino acids. The V end was cut by 2 bases, the J end by 1 base, with 17 bases between. The CDR3 region has the DNA TGCAGCGTTGAATTTAGCGGCGGGTTTGGGAACACCGGGGAGCTGTTTTTT. Its translation: CSVEFSGGFGNTGELFF.

This chain uses TRBV4-1 with TRBJ2-1, with D perhaps TRBD1 (5 bases). Trimming stripped 1 base from V and 7 bases from J, with 17 bases between. The CDR3 spans 16 residues. CDR1 and CDR2 from the germline V gene are MGHRA and YSYEKL. The CDR3 DNA reads as TGCGCCAGCAGCCAAGGTCCCAGGGTGGACGCGAATGAGCAGTTCTTC. Its protein is CASSQGPRVDANEQFF.